Below are 8 T cell receptor beta chains sequenced from a single sample in a study of technical replicates of blood from a few donors. Produced via immunoSEQ multiplex PCR; TCRdb's table is partial and in-frame only. The data hold around 73,000 clones, with 90% to 95% observed a single time. Sequences were obtained from PBMCs. These receptors were obtained from a human donor in good health. Some clones in this sample may be carry-over from other donors' samples.

The gene calls are TRBV6-5 and TRBJ2-7; a possible D gene is TRBD2 (5 bases). Germline CDR1 is MNHEY and CDR2 is SVGAGI. V was pared by 2 bases and J by 3 bases, with 11 bases between. The CDR3 extends over 14 amino acids. The CDR3 protein is CASSYRIGSYEQYF. The CDR3 nucleotides read TGTGCCAGCAGTTACCGGATAGGGAGCTACGAGCAGTACTTC.

This clone was counted a single time. V usage is TRBV5-1 and J usage is TRBJ2-1; a possible D gene is TRBD2 (6 bases). Germline V lookup: CDR1 SGHRS, CDR2 YFSETQ. CDR3 size: 14 residues. V lost 4 bases and J 3 bases, leaving 11 bases between the germline ends. As DNA, the CDR3 is TGCGCCAGCAGCCCCGGCGGGGTCTACAATGAGCAGTTCTTC. Protein product: CASSPGGVYNEQFF.

This chain links TRBV7-2 with TRBJ1-4; D is unresolved. CDR3 length: 15 amino acids. Looked up from germline, CDR1 is SGHTA and CDR2 is FQGNSA. The germline V and J ends were trimmed by 0 bases and 4 bases, with 9 bases remaining between them. CDR3 loop: CASSLAKSNNEKLFF. CDR3 bases: TGTGCCAGCAGCTTAGCTAAGAGTAATAATGAAAAACTGTTTTTT.

The chain couples TRBV21-1 to TRBJ2-4; TRBD1 is the table's D call, not checked against the DNA. TRBV21-1 represents a pseudogene. CDR3 length equals 18 residues. In DNA form, the CDR3 reads TGTGCCAGCAGCAGGGCGGACAGTACGAATCCCCACAAAAACATTCAGTACTTC. Translated, it gives CASSRADSTNPHKNIQYF.

The chain carries TRBV5-4 and TRBJ1-1; D gene ambiguous. This CDR3 contains 14 residues. Trimming left V 3 bases short and J 1 base short, with 10 bases between. Germline V lookup: CDR1 SGHNT, CDR2 YYREEE (reference sequence). CDR3 residues: CASSSAKSNTEAFF. CDR3 DNA sequence: TGTGCCAGCAGCTCCGCGAAATCGAACACTGAAGCTTTCTTT. The whole variable domain, remainder taken from reference TRBV5-4 and TRBJ1-1, is ETGVTQSPTHLIKTRGQQVTLRCSSQSGHNTVSWYQQALGQGPQFIFQYYREEENGRGNFPPRFSGLQFPNYSSELNVNALELDDSALYLCASSSAKSNTEAFFGQGTRLTVV.

The V gene is TRBV5-8, the J gene TRBJ2-6; D perhaps matches TRBD2 (5 bases). CDR3 length equals 16 residues. V was clipped by 0 bases and J by 2 bases, with 9 bases between them. Germline CDR1 is SGHTS and CDR2 is YDEGEE. The CDR3 spells CASSLESGTGANVLTF. The CDR3 DNA sequence: TGTGCCAGCAGCTTGGAGTCGGGGACTGGGGCCAACGTCCTGACTTTC.

V is TRBV2 and J is TRBJ1-5, with 7 bases fitting TRBD1. The germline V gene encodes CDR1 SNHLY and CDR2 FYNNEI. The ends lost 9 bases at V and 3 bases at J; junction bases unmatched: 8. The CDR3 totals 14 residues. CDR3 DNA sequence: TGTGCCAGTTCCGGGCAGGGGGACAATCAGCCCCAGCATTTT. The encoded protein is CASSGQGDNQPQHF.

This clone came up a few times. The genes are TRBV6-5 and TRBJ1-1; 8 bases are shared with TRBD1. This CDR3 is built from 15 residues. The germline V gene has CDR1 MNHEY and CDR2 SVGAGI. The J segment lost 1 base and the V segment lost 4 bases, leaving 5 bases of the junction unmatched. The CDR3 DNA follows: TGTGCCAGCAGTTGCCGGGACAGGCCGAACACTGAAGCTTTCTTT. Residues: CASSCRDRPNTEAFF.